The 18 T cell receptor beta chains in this list originate from one sample, sequenced in a study of blood T cell repertoires in COVID-19. Only in-frame clones appear in the TCRdb table, and some are missing; sequencing was by immunoSEQ multiplex PCR. This sample has 100,000 to 150,000 clones; 86% occur once, and the top ten carry about 10%. The material sequenced was peripheral blood. These receptors were collected from a woman in her seventies with COVID-19, enrolled during active disease.

This chain uses TRBV6-2 or TRBV6-3 with TRBJ2-2; possible D gene TRBD1, 5 bases. This CDR3 has 16 amino acids. V lost 2 bases and J 0 bases, leaving 10 bases between the germline ends. The germline V gene encodes CDR1 MNHEY and CDR2 SVGEGT. CDR3 protein: CASSYPTASNTGELFF. The DNA for the CDR3 is TGTGCCAGCAGTTACCCGACAGCATCGAACACCGGGGAGCTGTTTTTT.

This clone was detected only a few times. The CDR3 sequence: CASSQTGAGTFGEQYF. CDR3 nucleotide sequence: TGCGCCAGCAGCCAGACAGGGGCTGGTACCTTTGGCGAGCAGTACTTC. The chain uses TRBV5-1 and TRBJ2-7; TRBD1 agrees at 8 bases. Germline values: CDR1 SGHRS, CDR2 YFSETQ. CDR3 length: 16 amino acids. Trimming at V came to 4 bases and at J to 6 bases, leaving 15 bases not matched to a gene.

The V gene is TRBV7-9, the J gene TRBJ1-4; no clear D gene. The CDR3 is made up of 12 amino acids. Germline loops: CDR1 SEHNR, CDR2 FQNEAQ (reference sequence). The V and J ends lost 5 bases and 4 bases respectively, with 5 bases between them. CDR3 nucleotides: TGTGCCAGCAGCATACTTAATGAAAAACTGTTTTTT. As protein: CASSILNEKLFF.

This chain joins TRBV28 and TRBJ1-6, with 8 bases lining up with TRBD1. This CDR3 is 16 amino acids long. Trimming at V came to 8 bases and at J to 0 bases, leaving 6 bases not matched to a gene. The germline V gene has CDR1 MDHEN and CDR2 SYDVKM. The CDR3 protein is CASRNRGSSYNSPLHF. The CDR3 bases are TGTGCCAGCCGTAACAGGGGGAGCTCCTATAATTCACCCCTCCACTTT.

The chain combines TRBV3-1 (or the pseudogene TRBV3-2) with TRBJ2-1; 9 nucleotides match TRBD2. The CDR3 spans 17 residues. J was trimmed by 6 bases and V by 0 bases; bases with no gene match: 9. Germline V lookup: CDR1 LGHDT, CDR2 YNNKEL (reference sequence). CDR3 loop: CASSQDFIAGVGNEQFF. CDR3 sequence (DNA): TGTGCCAGCAGCCAAGACTTCATAGCGGGGGTTGGCAATGAGCAGTTCTTC.

This clone showed up just a few times. The chain carries TRBV29-1 and TRBJ1-2, with a possible D match to TRBD1 (5 bases). The CDR3 length is 12 residues. V was clipped by 3 bases and J by 8 bases, with 13 bases between them. The V gene's germline CDR1 is SQVTM and CDR2 ANQGSEA. The CDR3, as DNA: TGCAGCGTTGAGGGGCAGGCGGAGGGCTACACCTTC. This translates into CSVEGQAEGYTF.

The sample holds one count of this clone. This rearrangement joins TRBV5-1 to TRBJ1-6, with 8 positions matching TRBD1. Looked up from germline, CDR1 is SGHRS and CDR2 is YFSETQ. The CDR3 has 18 residues. V shed 4 bases and J 3 bases; nucleotides not matched to a gene: 12. CDR3 in amino acids: CASSPKHTGGGYNSPLHF. The DNA of the CDR3 is TGCGCCAGCAGCCCGAAACATACAGGGGGAGGCTATAATTCACCCCTCCACTTT.

A few counts support this clone. The rearrangement links TRBV18 to TRBJ1-2; D possibly corresponds to TRBD1 (6 bases). The CDR3 loop spans 15 amino acids. V gave up 0 bases and J gave up 4 bases, with 12 bases separating them. From germline, CDR1 is KGHSH and CDR2 LQKENI. The CDR3 reads CASSPPSVDSYGYTF. The CDR3 coding sequence is TGTGCCAGCTCACCACCTTCAGTGGACAGCTATGGCTACACCTTC.

This chain connects TRBV7-9 to TRBJ1-2; 8 bases are a match to TRBD1. This CDR3 comprises 15 residues. With 0 bases clipped from V and 6 bases from J, the junction kept 6 bases outside the gene matches. Per germline, CDR1 SEHNR and CDR2 FQNEAQ (reference sequence). The CDR3 loop reads CASSLALDRADGYTF. Here the CDR3 DNA reads TGTGCCAGCAGCTTAGCATTGGACAGGGCTGATGGCTACACCTTC.

The V and J genes are TRBV7-9 and TRBJ1-4; the D is unclear. The CDR3 extends over 15 amino acids. Germline V lookup: CDR1 SEHNR, CDR2 FQNEAQ (reference sequence). V gave up 1 base and J gave up 4 bases, with 10 bases separating them. The CDR3 here is CASSLDGYYNEKLFF. Written as DNA, the CDR3 is TGTGCCAGCAGCTTAGATGGGTACTATAATGAAAAACTGTTTTTT.

V gene TRBV5-1 combines with J gene TRBJ1-2, with a possible D match to TRBD1 (6 bases). Between the trimmed V and J ends, which lost 4 bases and 0 bases, there was a span of 16 bases. The CDR3 consists of 16 residues. The germline CDR1 and CDR2 sequences are SGHRS and YFSETQ. Written as DNA, the CDR3 is TGCGCCAGCAGCGTGGACAGTTCGGTCGCTAACTATGGCTACACCTTC. Its protein is CASSVDSSVANYGYTF.

V usage is TRBV7-9 and J usage is TRBJ2-3, with 7 bases fitting TRBD2. In germline, CDR1 is SEHNR, CDR2 FQNEAQ (reference sequence). The CDR3 covers 15 residues. Germline trimming cut 5 bases from V and 3 bases from J; bases unmatched to any gene: 8. The CDR3 loop reads CASSLRLAETDTQYF. The DNA for the CDR3 is TGTGCCAGCAGCCTAAGACTAGCCGAGACAGATACGCAGTATTTT.

This sequence joins TRBV28 and TRBJ1-5, with D unclear. This CDR3 contains 15 residues. CDR1 and CDR2 from the germline V gene are MDHEN and SYDVKM. V was cut by 7 bases and J by 3 bases, with 16 bases left in between. The CDR3, as DNA: TGTGCCAGCACCCCTCAGAACGGAGACAATCAGCCCCAGCATTTT. Its protein product is CASTPQNGDNQPQHF.

V usage is TRBV19 and J usage is TRBJ1-6; 8 bases line up with TRBD1. Germline-derived CDR1 and CDR2 are LNHDA and SQIVND (reference sequence). J gave up 7 bases and V 5 bases, and 4 bases lay outside the gene matches. The CDR3 has 14 amino acids. The CDR3 protein is CASSPRTGNSPLHF. CDR3 nucleotides: TGTGCCAGTAGTCCCCGGACAGGGAATTCACCCCTCCACTTT.

The chain recombines TRBV5-1 with TRBJ1-6; D is unresolved. The CDR3 length is 14 residues. Trimming pared 1 base from V and 10 bases from J, leaving 12 bases between. Germline lookup yields CDR1 SGHRS and CDR2 YFSETQ. CDR3 loop: CASSLFGVGSPLHF. The CDR3 nucleotides are TGCGCCAGCAGCTTGTTCGGGGTTGGGTCACCCCTCCACTTT.

The J gene is TRBJ1-5, the V gene TRBV2; D is ambiguous. V lost 2 bases to trimming and J lost 3 bases, with 14 bases between them. CDR3 length: 16 amino acids. Germline loops: CDR1 SNHLY, CDR2 FYNNEI. CDR3 sequence reads: CASSELEGRDNQPQHF. CDR3 DNA sequence: TGTGCCAGCAGTGAATTGGAGGGTAGGGACAATCAGCCCCAGCATTTT.

The chain recombines TRBV3-1 (or the pseudogene TRBV3-2) with TRBJ2-2; TRBD2 is a possible D gene (5 bases). The CDR3 covers 13 residues. Germline values: CDR1 LGHDT, CDR2 YNNKEL (reference sequence). The ends were cut back, 5 bases at V and 5 bases at J, with 9 bases in the middle. This CDR3 reads CASSSTGTGELFF. In DNA form, the CDR3 reads TGTGCCAGCAGCTCTACGGGAACCGGGGAGCTGTTTTTT.

This clone has a handful of counts. V is TRBV6-6 and J is TRBJ2-3; 8 nucleotides align to TRBD1. Losses at the gene ends were 5 bases for V and 2 bases for J; bases not matched to a gene: 3. The CDR3 is made up of 14 amino acids. CDR1 MNHNY and CDR2 SVGAGI come from the germline V gene (reference sequence). CDR3 sequence reads: CASSQGAHTDTQYF. The CDR3 region has the DNA TGTGCCAGCAGTCAGGGGGCCCACACAGATACGCAGTATTTT.